These T cell receptor beta chains were read from a single sample in a study of response to subunit inactivated influenza vaccine. MiXCR, applied by TCRdb to the RT-PCR reads, yields one record per CDR3 protein. The profile shows more than 550,000 distinct CDR3 sequences, about an eighth of them singletons. The starting material was PBMCs from blood, obtained on the day of vaccination. The receptors come from a man over 45 who received an inactivated influenza vaccine. The CDR3 runs from the conserved cysteine through the conserved F or W. The D gene is left open where the match is weak. Clone sizes are given selectively: once, few, many, or a class where the clone is expanded.

DNA,CDR3,size,V,D,J
TGTGCCAGCAGCCCCAAGGGCAGGCCTTACAATGAGCAGTTCTTC,CASSPKGRPYNEQFF,-,TRBV7-9,-,TRBJ2-1
TGTGCCTGCAGTTTACAAGCTTATAGCAATCAGCCCCAGCATTTT,CACSLQAYSNQPQHF,-,TRBV12-3/TRBV12-4,-,TRBJ1-5
TGTGCCAGCAGTCCGCCGGGACTAGCGGGAAATGAGCTCTCCGAGCAGTACTTC,CASSPPGLAGNELSEQYF,few,TRBV6-2/TRBV6-3,TRBD2,TRBJ2-7
TGTGCCAGCAGCTCGACAGCATCCCGGTCCGGCTACACCTTC,CASSSTASRSGYTF,few,TRBV5-5,-,TRBJ1-2
TGTGCCAGCTCCAGAGATAGCGGACCCTACAATGAGCAGTTCTTC,CASSRDSGPYNEQFF,-,TRBV7-3,-,TRBJ2-1
TGTGCCAGCTCCACTAGCAGGGGAAAGACCCAGTACTTC,CASSTSRGKTQYF,few,TRBV6-1,-,TRBJ2-5
TGCAGCGTCGGGGGGGCTAGGGGGAGTCTCCGGGACTACAATGAGCAGTTCTTC,CSVGGARGSLRDYNEQFF,-,TRBV29-1,TRBD2,TRBJ2-1
TGTGCCAGCAGCCAGGCCGGACGGAATAATTCACCCCTCCACTTT,CASSQAGRNNSPLHF,-,TRBV7-2,-,TRBJ1-6
TGTGCCAGCAGCACACCTAACACAGATACGCAGTATTTT,CASSTPNTDTQYF,few,TRBV11-2,-,TRBJ2-3
TGTGCCACCAGCAGAGAGGACGAGCAGTACTTC,CATSREDEQYF,-,TRBV15,-,TRBJ2-7
TGCAGTGCTAAAAGTGGAGCGCCTGTTGTCGAGCAGTACTTC,CSAKSGAPVVEQYF,few,TRBV20-1,-,TRBJ2-7
TGTGCCAGCAGTTTGCAACAGGGTCGGAACAGGGCCTATGGCTACACCTTC,CASSLQQGRNRAYGYTF,-,TRBV28,-,TRBJ1-2
TGTGCCAGCAGCGAAGCGGGTGGGACCTCGGGCTACAATGAGCAGTTCTTC,CASSEAGGTSGYNEQFF,few,TRBV12-3/TRBV12-4,-,TRBJ2-1
TGTGCCAGCAGTTTGGGGGCAAGGGGGTCCCGGGCAAACATTCAGTACTTC,CASSLGARGSRANIQYF,-,TRBV12-3/TRBV12-4,-,TRBJ2-4
TGTGCCAGCAATCCAACTGGGACAGGGGAAGATACGCAGTATTTT,CASNPTGTGEDTQYF,-,TRBV28,TRBD1,TRBJ2-3
TGTGCCAGCAGCTCAGGCCACAATCAGCCCCAGCATTTT,CASSSGHNQPQHF,few,TRBV7-9,-,TRBJ1-5
TGCAGTGCGAAGGTGGGTCTCGATCAGCCCCAGCATTTT,CSAKVGLDQPQHF,few,TRBV20-1,-,TRBJ1-5
TGTGCCAGCACTCTTACTAGCAGCTCCTACAATGAGCAGTTCTTC,CASTLTSSSYNEQFF,-,TRBV12-3/TRBV12-4,-,TRBJ2-1
TGCAGCGTTAGGACGAGCTACACAGATACGCAGTATTTT,CSVRTSYTDTQYF,-,TRBV29-1,-,TRBJ2-3
TGCAGTGCTAGAGGCGGGAGTGCTTCCTACAATGAGCAGTTCTTC,CSARGGSASYNEQFF,-,TRBV20-1,TRBD2,TRBJ2-1
TGTGCCAGCAGCTATTTTGCTAGCAGTCGTAGAGGGATCCACGGGCAGTACTTC,CASSYFASSRRGIHGQYF,-,TRBV5-6,-,TRBJ2-7
TGTGCCAGCAGCTTAGTGTTCAGCCCTAACTATGGCTACACCTTC,CASSLVFSPNYGYTF,-,TRBV7-2,-,TRBJ1-2
TGTGCCACAATGCGAGGGTACTTCTCTGGAAACACCATATATTTT,CATMRGYFSGNTIYF,-,TRBV6-1,-,TRBJ1-3
TGCAGTGCTAGAGCTTGGACTAGGACTAGCGGAAACTACGAGCAGTACTTC,CSARAWTRTSGNYEQYF,-,TRBV20-1,TRBD2,TRBJ2-7